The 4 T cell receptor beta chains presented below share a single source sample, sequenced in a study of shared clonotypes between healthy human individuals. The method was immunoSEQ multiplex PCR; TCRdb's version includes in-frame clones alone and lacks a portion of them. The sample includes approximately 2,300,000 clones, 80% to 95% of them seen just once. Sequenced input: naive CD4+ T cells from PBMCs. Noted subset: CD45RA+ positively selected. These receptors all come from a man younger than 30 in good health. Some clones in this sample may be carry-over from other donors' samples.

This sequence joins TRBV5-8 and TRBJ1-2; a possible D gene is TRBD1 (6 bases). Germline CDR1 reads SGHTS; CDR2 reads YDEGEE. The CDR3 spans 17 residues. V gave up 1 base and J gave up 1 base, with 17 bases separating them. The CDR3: CASSLTLGQRGNYGYTF. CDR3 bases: TGTGCCAGCAGCTTGACCCTTGGACAGCGGGGTAACTATGGCTACACCTTC.

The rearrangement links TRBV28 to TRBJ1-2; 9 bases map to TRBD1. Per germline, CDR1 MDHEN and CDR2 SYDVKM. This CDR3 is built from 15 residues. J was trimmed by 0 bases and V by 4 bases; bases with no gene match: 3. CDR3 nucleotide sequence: TGTGCCAGCAGTTCGACAGGGGGGGCTAACTATGGCTACACCTTC. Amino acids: CASSSTGGANYGYTF.

In DNA form, the CDR3 reads TGTGCCAGCACACTAGAAGGACAGGTTAGCTCCTACGAGCAGTACTTC. Translation: CASTLEGQVSSYEQYF. The gene calls are TRBV5-4 and TRBJ2-7; TRBD1 matches at 7 bases. Unmatched junction bases numbered 12, after V lost 6 bases and J lost 0 bases. Germline V gene data show CDR1 as SGHNT and CDR2 as YYREEE (reference sequence). The CDR3 extends over 16 amino acids.

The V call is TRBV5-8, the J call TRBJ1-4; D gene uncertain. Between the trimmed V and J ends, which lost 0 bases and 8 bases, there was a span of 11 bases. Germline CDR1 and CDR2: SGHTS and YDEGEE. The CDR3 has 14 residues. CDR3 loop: CASSLGPGREKLFF. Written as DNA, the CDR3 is TGTGCCAGCAGCTTGGGGCCGGGGAGGGAAAAACTGTTTTTT.